The subject of this entry is one T cell receptor beta chain. Its antigen remains unidentified. TCRdb called the 5' RACE reads again in MiXCR, with one record for every CDR3 protein. This table holds 690,000 or so distinct CDR3 sequences, around 8.3% found once. Germline CDR1 and CDR2: SQVTM and ANQGSEA. The CDR3 has 15 residues. V was cut by 7 bases and J by 0 bases, with 16 bases left in between. This record comes from a study of identical twins. Study-wide results and caveats: Out-of-frame alpha sequences shared by twins showed excess low generation probability.

This sample also belongs to another study, concerning yellow fever vaccine responses in identical twins.

V gene TRBV29-1 combines with J gene TRBJ2-1; D is uncertain. This receptor was obtained from a woman aged 18-29 years in good health. The sequenced sample consisted of PBMCs. The CDR3 spells CSGHPAGSSYNEQFF. CDR3 bases: TGCAGCGGCCACCCGGCCGGGTCCTCCTACAATGAGCAGTTCTTC.